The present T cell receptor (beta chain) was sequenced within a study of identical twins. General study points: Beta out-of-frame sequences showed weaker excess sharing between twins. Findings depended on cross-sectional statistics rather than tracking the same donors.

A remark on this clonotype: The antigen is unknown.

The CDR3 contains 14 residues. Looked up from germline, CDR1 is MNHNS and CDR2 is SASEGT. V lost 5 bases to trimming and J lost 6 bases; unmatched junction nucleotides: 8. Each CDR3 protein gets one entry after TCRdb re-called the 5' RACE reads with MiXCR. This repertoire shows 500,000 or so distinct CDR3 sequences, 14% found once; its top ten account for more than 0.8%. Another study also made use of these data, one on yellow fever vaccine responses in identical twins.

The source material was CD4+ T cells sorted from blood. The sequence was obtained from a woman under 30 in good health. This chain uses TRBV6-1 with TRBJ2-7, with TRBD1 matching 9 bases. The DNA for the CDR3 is TGTGCCAGCAGTCTCGCCGGGACAGGGCCCGAGCAGTACTTC. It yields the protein CASSLAGTGPEQYF.